These 5 T cell receptor beta chains share one sample of origin, sequenced in a study of shared clonotypes between healthy human individuals (TCRdb year 2020). CD8 naive samples were obtained by positive selection for CCR7 among CD45RO-negative cells, yielding a CD45RA+CCR7+ population from which TemRA cells were excluded. Library method: the immunoSEQ multiplex PCR assay. TCRdb stores this immuneACCESS table with in-frame sequences only. Part of the clones is absent; in the studies checked, under half of the shortfall reflects unresolved V genes, and no reason is known for the rest. For this sample there are hundreds of thousands of clones; 95% to 98% appear just once. 0.3% of the sample is in the top ten clones. Sequencing was done on a sample of naive CD8+ T cells sorted from blood. The cell subset or site label on this specimen signifies: CD45RA+CCR7+. These receptors were obtained from a man aged 25 to 40 in good health.

This chain links TRBV7-9 with TRBJ2-1; perhaps TRBD1 as D (7 bases). V lost 1 base and J lost 8, with 21 bases in between. The germline V gene encodes CDR1 SEHNR and CDR2 FQNEAQ (reference sequence). The CDR3 loop spans 17 amino acids. This CDR3 reads CASSLDLADRRGDEQFF. DNA for the CDR3: TGTGCCAGCAGCTTAGATTTGGCGGACAGGAGGGGAGATGAGCAGTTCTTC.

This clone occurred a few times. The rearrangement uses TRBV6-5 and TRBJ2-3; 7 bases line up with TRBD1. The V and J ends lost 7 bases and 4 bases, in that order; junction bases with no gene match: 5. CDR3 length: 13 amino acids. The germline CDR1 and CDR2 sequences are MNHEY and SVGAGI. The CDR3 spells CASTRTGADTQYF. CDR3 nucleotides: TGTGCCAGCACCAGAACAGGGGCAGATACGCAGTATTTT.

The J gene is TRBJ2-7, the V gene TRBV27, with 9 nucleotides matching TRBD1. The germline V gene encodes CDR1 MNHEY and CDR2 SMNVEV (reference sequence). V lost 2 bases to trimming and J lost 4 bases; unmatched junction nucleotides: 6. The CDR3 totals 15 residues. The CDR3 sequence: CASSLSEGTGYEQYF. The CDR3 region has the DNA TGTGCCAGCAGTTTAAGTGAAGGGACAGGGTACGAGCAGTACTTC.

V gene TRBV4-1 combines with J gene TRBJ2-7; maybe TRBD2 (6 bases). The germline CDR1 and CDR2 sequences are MGHRA and YSYEKL. V dropped 0 bases and J dropped 5 bases, with 11 bases sitting between them. The CDR3 length is 14 residues. The CDR3 loop reads CASSQDRGGNEQYF. CDR3 sequence (DNA): TGCGCCAGCAGCCAAGATCGGGGAGGAAACGAGCAGTACTTC.

J is TRBJ2-7 and V is TRBV7-2; the D is unclear. V was cut by 6 bases and J by 3 bases, with 12 bases left in between. Germline loops: CDR1 SGHTA, CDR2 FQGNSA. This CDR3 has 13 amino acids. The CDR3 loop is CASSGPTVYEQYF. DNA for the CDR3: TGTGCCAGCAGTGGCCCTACGGTCTACGAGCAGTACTTC. Supplemented by reference TRBV7-2 and TRBJ2-7, the full variable domain reads GAGVSQSPSNKVTEKGKDVELRCDPISGHTALYWYRQSLGQGLEFLIYFQGNSAPDKSGLPSDRFSAERTGGSVSTLTIQRTQQEDSAVYLCASSGPTVYEQYFGPGTRLTVT.